A selection of T cell receptor beta chains follows, all from one sample in a study of blood T cell repertoires in COVID-19. The method was immunoSEQ multiplex PCR; TCRdb's version includes in-frame clones alone and lacks a portion of them. The repertoire holds fewer than 300,000 clones, with 86% as singletons. The sequenced sample consisted of peripheral blood. These receptors were obtained from a woman between 25 and 40 years old with COVID-19, enrolled during active disease. The CDR3 runs from the conserved cysteine through the conserved F or W. D genes are given only for firm matches. The size of a clone is reported for some rows only, either as once, few or many, or as a class for expanded clones.

V: TRBV7-2; J: TRBJ2-1; D: -; size: -; CDR3: CASSLPLQVRSSYNEQFF; DNA: TGTGCCAGCAGCTTACCCCTTCAGGTCCGAAGCTCCTACAATGAGCAGTTCTTC
V: TRBV2; J: TRBJ2-4; D: TRBD1; size: -; CDR3: CASSQQGASAKNIQYF; DNA: TGTGCCAGCAGTCAACAGGGGGCGTCGGCCAAAAACATTCAGTACTTC
V: TRBV5-1; J: TRBJ2-7; D: -; size: -; CDR3: CASSSGQASAEQYF; DNA: TGCGCCAGCAGCTCGGGACAAGCCTCCGCCGAGCAGTACTTC
V: TRBV6-5; J: TRBJ2-2; D: -; size: -; CDR3: CASIARGARTGELFF; DNA: TGTGCCAGCATAGCAAGGGGCGCAAGGACCGGGGAGCTGTTTTTT
V: TRBV6-5; J: TRBJ1-2; D: -; size: -; CDR3: CASSTSWNYGYTF; DNA: TGTGCCAGCAGTACTTCATGGAACTATGGCTACACCTTC
V: TRBV19; J: TRBJ2-7; D: -; size: -; CDR3: CASSIVPRDVQYF; DNA: TGTGCCAGTAGTATAGTCCCCCGAGATGTGCAGTACTTC
V: TRBV27; J: TRBJ1-1; D: TRBD1; size: -; CDR3: CASSSKGTVSFRTEAFF; DNA: TGTGCCAGCAGTTCGAAGGGGACAGTTTCTTTTCGCACTGAAGCTTTCTTT
V: TRBV6-5; J: TRBJ1-3; D: TRBD1; size: -; CDR3: CASRRDRVNGNTIYF; DNA: TGTGCCAGCAGACGGGACAGGGTAAATGGAAACACCATATATTTT
V: TRBV10-2; J: TRBJ2-6; D: -; size: -; CDR3: CASKSSGANVLTF; DNA: TGCGCCAGCAAATCATCTGGGGCCAACGTCCTGACTTTC
V: TRBV5-1; J: TRBJ2-6; D: -; size: -; CDR3: CASSAGQSRSGANVLTF; DNA: TGCGCCAGCAGCGCCGGACAGAGCAGATCTGGGGCCAACGTCCTGACTTTC
V: TRBV7-2; J: TRBJ2-7; D: -; size: few; CDR3: CASSFQQGLSYEQYF; DNA: TGTGCCAGCAGCTTCCAACAGGGACTATCCTACGAGCAGTACTTC
V: TRBV15; J: TRBJ1-4; D: TRBD1; size: -; CDR3: CATSKGTGTTNEKLFF; DNA: TGTGCCACCAGCAAGGGGACAGGGACTACTAATGAAAAACTGTTTTTT
V: TRBV13; J: TRBJ2-7; D: -; size: -; CDR3: CASSLGESYEQYF; DNA: TGTGCCAGCAGCTTAGGGGAGAGCTACGAGCAGTACTTC
V: TRBV7-9; J: TRBJ2-7; D: -; size: -; CDR3: CASSLRGSAIREQYF; DNA: TGTGCCAGCAGCCTACGGGGTAGCGCGATAAGGGAGCAGTACTTC
V: TRBV7-8; J: TRBJ2-2; D: TRBD2; size: -; CDR3: CASSLRGVGTGELFF; DNA: TGTGCCAGCAGCTTACGGGGGGTCGGCACCGGGGAGCTGTTTTTT
V: TRBV7-2; J: TRBJ2-3; D: -; size: few; CDR3: CASSFENTDTQYF; DNA: TGTGCCAGCAGCTTTGAGAACACAGATACGCAGTATTTT
V: TRBV27; J: TRBJ2-2; D: -; size: -; CDR3: CASSSLSGELFF; DNA: TGTGCCAGCAGTTCTCTATCCGGGGAGCTGTTTTTT
V: TRBV28; J: TRBJ1-2; D: -; size: -; CDR3: CASSPSGGVNYGYTF; DNA: TGTGCCAGCAGTCCCTCGGGGGGGGTTAACTATGGCTACACCTTC
V: TRBV19; J: TRBJ2-6; D: TRBD1; size: -; CDR3: CASGQGLGANVLTF; DNA: TGTGCCAGTGGACAGGGATTGGGGGCCAACGTCCTGACTTTC
V: TRBV5-5; J: TRBJ2-5; D: TRBD2; size: -; CDR3: CASSKRGGTETQYF; DNA: TGTGCCAGCAGTAAACGGGGGGGCACAGAGACCCAGTACTTC
V: TRBV18; J: TRBJ2-2; D: TRBD1; size: once; CDR3: CASSPPGTGAGELFF; DNA: TGTGCCAGCTCACCTCCGGGGACAGGGGCCGGGGAGCTGTTTTTT
V: TRBV21-1; J: TRBJ2-2; D: -; size: once; CDR3: CASEHWTGEETGELFF; DNA: TGTGCCAGCGAACATTGGACAGGGGAGGAGACCGGGGAGCTGTTTTTT
V: TRBV11-2; J: TRBJ2-1; D: -; size: -; CDR3: CASSSEGGARNEQFF; DNA: TGTGCCAGCAGCTCCGAAGGGGGGGCAAGGAATGAGCAGTTCTTC
V: TRBV27; J: TRBJ2-5; D: -; size: -; CDR3: CASSPLQTVRGTQYF; DNA: TGTGCCAGCAGTCCCCTCCAGACCGTCCGGGGGACCCAGTACTTC
V: TRBV11-2; J: TRBJ2-1; D: TRBD2; size: -; CDR3: CASSKTSGGINEQFF; DNA: TGTGCCAGCAGCAAGACTAGCGGGGGGATCAATGAGCAGTTCTTC
V: TRBV7-9; J: TRBJ2-5; D: -; size: -; CDR3: CASSLTRSQETQYF; DNA: TGTGCCAGCAGCTTAACGCGCTCACAAGAGACCCAGTACTTC
V: TRBV19; J: TRBJ1-4; D: -; size: once; CDR3: CASTKQENEKLFF; DNA: TGTGCCAGTACAAAACAGGAAAATGAAAAACTGTTTTTT
V: TRBV11-2; J: TRBJ2-1; D: -; size: -; CDR3: CASSLDMYNVEQFF; DNA: TGTGCCAGCAGCTTAGATATGTACAATGTGGAGCAGTTCTTC
V: TRBV11-3; J: TRBJ2-5; D: TRBD2; size: -; CDR3: CASSPGTSGSLETQYF; DNA: TGTGCCAGCAGCCCTGGGACTAGCGGGAGCCTGGAGACCCAGTACTTC
V: TRBV6-2/TRBV6-3; J: TRBJ2-2; D: TRBD2; size: -; CDR3: CASSLRGGLYSTGELFF; DNA: TGTGCCAGCAGTTTACGGGGGGGCCTTTATAGCACCGGGGAGCTGTTTTTT
V: TRBV5-1; J: TRBJ2-3; D: -; size: -; CDR3: CASSDSGIGYPDTQYF; DNA: TGCGCCAGCAGCGACTCAGGGATCGGCTACCCAGATACGCAGTATTTT
V: TRBV19; J: TRBJ2-2; D: -; size: -; CDR3: CASSSQLISRVGELFF; DNA: TGTGCCAGTAGTAGCCAGCTTATCTCCAGGGTGGGGGAGCTGTTTTTT
V: TRBV6-5; J: TRBJ1-2; D: -; size: -; CDR3: CASSYSQGGYTF; DNA: TGTGCCAGCAGTTACTCCCAGGGAGGCTACACCTTC
V: TRBV5-6; J: TRBJ2-3; D: -; size: -; CDR3: CASSLWGPPNTDTQYF; DNA: TGTGCCAGCAGCTTATGGGGGCCTCCGAACACAGATACGCAGTATTTT
V: TRBV3-1/TRBV3-2; J: TRBJ2-2; D: TRBD2; size: -; CDR3: CASSQEVSGGAHTGELFF; DNA: TGTGCCAGCAGCCAAGAGGTGAGCGGGGGGGCTCATACCGGGGAGCTGTTTTTT
V: TRBV19; J: TRBJ1-5; D: -; size: once; CDR3: CASSIRIGSQPQHF; DNA: TGTGCCAGTAGTATTCGGATCGGGAGCCAGCCCCAGCATTTT
V: TRBV28; J: TRBJ1-1; D: -; size: -; CDR3: CASSSPAKTGDTEAFF; DNA: TGTGCCAGCAGTTCCCCGGCAAAAACAGGAGACACTGAAGCTTTCTTT
V: TRBV6-6; J: TRBJ1-2; D: -; size: -; CDR3: CASSPSRDYGYTF; DNA: TGTGCCAGCAGTCCGAGTCGGGACTATGGCTACACCTTC
V: TRBV7-9; J: TRBJ2-7; D: TRBD1; size: -; CDR3: CASSSRDRNYEQYF; DNA: TGTGCCAGCAGCTCAAGGGACAGAAACTACGAGCAGTACTTC
V: TRBV5-6; J: TRBJ2-7; D: -; size: once; CDR3: CASSTRGGASYEQYF; DNA: TGTGCCAGCAGCACGCGAGGGGGAGCCTCCTACGAGCAGTACTTC
V: TRBV5-5; J: TRBJ1-1; D: -; size: -; CDR3: CASSLFQGGITEAFF; DNA: TGTGCCAGCAGCTTATTCCAGGGAGGGATCACTGAAGCTTTCTTT
V: TRBV11-3; J: TRBJ2-2; D: TRBD1; size: -; CDR3: CASSSGTGSTGELFF; DNA: TGTGCCAGCAGCTCCGGGACAGGGAGTACCGGGGAGCTGTTTTTT
V: TRBV7-8; J: TRBJ1-2; D: TRBD1; size: -; CDR3: CASSPRTGSSGYTF; DNA: TGTGCCAGCAGCCCCCGGACAGGGAGCTCTGGCTACACCTTC
V: TRBV14; J: TRBJ1-2; D: -; size: -; CDR3: CASSPRQPGGYTF; DNA: TGTGCCAGCAGCCCAAGACAGCCCGGGGGCTACACCTTC
V: TRBV2; J: TRBJ2-5; D: -; size: -; CDR3: CASSEPVPKETQYF; DNA: TGTGCCAGCAGTGAACCGGTGCCAAAAGAGACCCAGTACTTC
V: TRBV7-2; J: TRBJ2-5; D: TRBD2; size: -; CDR3: CASSLRRGGGETQYF; DNA: TGTGCCAGCAGCTTACGACGCGGGGGGGGAGAGACCCAGTACTTC
V: TRBV6-5; J: TRBJ2-7; D: TRBD1; size: -; CDR3: CASTVTGTGMYEQYF; DNA: TGTGCCAGCACTGTAACCGGGACAGGGATGTACGAGCAGTACTTC
V: TRBV27; J: TRBJ2-7; D: TRBD1; size: few; CDR3: CASAERGPYEQYF; DNA: TGTGCCAGCGCCGAAAGGGGGCCCTACGAGCAGTACTTC
V: TRBV7-8; J: TRBJ2-2; D: -; size: -; CDR3: CASSFSGITGELFF; DNA: TGTGCCAGCAGCTTTTCAGGGATTACCGGGGAGCTGTTTTTT
V: TRBV6-5; J: TRBJ2-1; D: -; size: -; CDR3: CASSYEGINEQFF; DNA: TGTGCCAGCAGTTACGAGGGTATTAATGAGCAGTTCTTC
V: TRBV24-1; J: TRBJ1-5; D: -; size: once; CDR3: CATSDPRQADQPQHF; DNA: TGTGCCACCAGTGATCCCCGACAGGCTGATCAGCCCCAGCATTTT
V: TRBV6-5; J: TRBJ1-1; D: -; size: -; CDR3: CASLPGLLFFTEAFF; DNA: TGTGCCAGCCTACCGGGACTCCTCTTTTTCACTGAAGCTTTCTTT
V: TRBV7-9; J: TRBJ2-7; D: -; size: -; CDR3: CASSRHYEQYF; DNA: TGTGCCAGCAGCCGACACTACGAGCAGTACTTC